The rows below give T cell receptor beta chains drawn from one sample of a study of blood T cell repertoires in COVID-19. Clones were read by immunoSEQ multiplex PCR, and TCRdb kept only the in-frame ones, dropping some. The table shows about 18,000 clones, with roughly 89% occurring only once. Source material: peripheral blood. These receptor sequences come from a man between 60 and 70 years old with active COVID-19. CDR3s include the opening cysteine and the closing phenylalanine or tryptophan. Fields, in order: D gene, clone size, V gene, J gene, CDR3 protein, CDR3 DNA. A D gene is named only where the DNA matches it firmly. Part of the rows lack a size; the others show once, few, many or a class for expanded clones.

D: TRBD1; size: .; V: TRBV28; J: TRBJ2-3; CDR3: CASSVTGAGNTQYF; DNA: TGTGCCAGCAGTGTGACAGGGGCGGGAAATACGCAGTATTTT
D: .; size: .; V: TRBV18; J: TRBJ2-1; CDR3: CASSPIRASYNEQFF; DNA: TGTGCCAGCTCACCTATCAGGGCCTCCTACAATGAGCAGTTCTTC
D: .; size: .; V: TRBV12-3/TRBV12-4; J: TRBJ1-2; CDR3: CASSSRLEYGYTF; DNA: TGTGCCAGCAGTTCCCGCCTAGAGTATGGCTACACCTTC
D: TRBD2; size: .; V: TRBV9; J: TRBJ2-5; CDR3: CASSVLAGDIPPGQETQYF; DNA: TGTGCCAGCAGCGTACTAGCGGGAGATATCCCCCCAGGCCAAGAGACCCAGTACTTC
D: TRBD2; size: .; V: TRBV5-1; J: TRBJ2-2; CDR3: CASSLPGLAGVLDTGELFF; DNA: TGCGCCAGCAGCTTGCCCGGACTAGCGGGAGTTTTGGACACCGGGGAGCTGTTTTTT
D: .; size: .; V: TRBV4-2; J: TRBJ2-5; CDR3: CASSQPQGRETQYF; DNA: TGTGCCAGCAGCCAACCCCAGGGAAGAGAGACCCAGTACTTC
D: .; size: .; V: TRBV4-2; J: TRBJ2-3; CDR3: CASSRDLSNTDTQYF; DNA: TGTGCCAGCAGTCGCGACTTATCCAACACAGATACGCAGTATTTT
D: TRBD1; size: once; V: TRBV5-1; J: TRBJ2-7; CDR3: CASSLGGQFYEQYF; DNA: TGCGCCAGCAGCTTGGGGGGACAGTTCTACGAGCAGTACTTC
D: .; size: .; V: TRBV7-7; J: TRBJ1-3; CDR3: CASSLGSGAGNTIYF; DNA: TGTGCTAGCAGCTTAGGATCAGGGGCCGGAAACACCATATATTTT
D: TRBD1; size: .; V: TRBV7-8; J: TRBJ1-3; CDR3: CASSLTGRGNTIYF; DNA: TGTGCCAGCAGCTTGACAGGGCGCGGAAACACCATATATTTT
D: TRBD2; size: .; V: TRBV10-3; J: TRBJ2-3; CDR3: CAISESLAGRTDTQYF; DNA: TGTGCCATCAGTGAGTCGTTAGCGGGCCGCACAGATACGCAGTATTTT
D: .; size: .; V: TRBV20-1; J: TRBJ2-1; CDR3: CSASTIGRVTNEQFF; DNA: TGCAGTGCTAGTACTATTGGCAGGGTCACTAATGAGCAGTTCTTC
D: TRBD1; size: once; V: TRBV5-1; J: TRBJ2-5; CDR3: CASSSNRGGWETQYF; DNA: TGCGCCAGCAGCTCCAACAGGGGCGGGTGGGAGACCCAGTACTTC
D: TRBD1; size: .; V: TRBV6-5; J: TRBJ2-3; CDR3: CATLQGLVDTQYF; DNA: TGTGCCACCTTACAGGGGTTAGTGGATACGCAGTATTTT
D: .; size: once; V: TRBV2; J: TRBJ2-3; CDR3: CASRGGAHTDTQYF; DNA: TGTGCCAGCAGGGGGGGGGCCCACACAGATACGCAGTATTTT
D: TRBD2; size: .; V: TRBV7-8; J: TRBJ2-7; CDR3: CASSWRGGTRSYEQYF; DNA: TGTGCCAGCAGCTGGCGGGGGGGTACTCGTTCCTACGAGCAGTACTTC
D: .; size: .; V: TRBV6-5; J: TRBJ2-3; CDR3: CASRRDLASDTQYF; DNA: TGTGCCAGCAGAAGGGACCTAGCGTCAGATACGCAGTATTTT
D: .; size: .; V: TRBV6-8; J: TRBJ1-5; CDR3: CASIGQSYSNQPQHF; DNA: TGTGCCAGCATCGGACAGTCTTATAGCAATCAGCCCCAGCATTTT
D: TRBD1; size: .; V: TRBV28; J: TRBJ1-2; CDR3: CATRDSRANYGYTF; DNA: TGTGCCACCAGGGACAGTCGAGCTAACTATGGCTACACCTTC
D: TRBD2; size: .; V: TRBV29-1; J: TRBJ2-7; CDR3: CSVGEGGYEQYF; DNA: TGCAGCGTTGGGGAGGGAGGGTACGAGCAGTACTTC
D: TRBD1; size: .; V: TRBV4-3; J: TRBJ2-1; CDR3: CASSTDRVSSYNEQFF; DNA: TGCGCCAGCAGCACGGACAGGGTTAGCTCCTACAATGAGCAGTTCTTC
D: TRBD1; size: .; V: TRBV27; J: TRBJ1-1; CDR3: CASSLAGGNTEAFF; DNA: TGTGCCAGCAGTTTGGCAGGGGGGAACACTGAAGCTTTCTTT
D: TRBD1; size: .; V: TRBV25-1; J: TRBJ1-6; CDR3: CASRPRTGGTNSPLHF; DNA: TGTGCCAGCAGACCTAGGACAGGGGGTACTAATTCACCCCTCCACTTT
D: .; size: .; V: TRBV6-6; J: TRBJ2-5; CDR3: CASSYLMGPETQYF; DNA: TGTGCCAGCAGTTACCTTATGGGGCCTGAGACCCAGTACTTC
D: TRBD1; size: .; V: TRBV7-9; J: TRBJ2-7; CDR3: CASSQTGHEQYF; DNA: TGTGCCAGCAGCCAGACAGGGCACGAGCAGTACTTC
D: .; size: .; V: TRBV2; J: TRBJ2-1; CDR3: CASSANRYYNEQFF; DNA: TGTGCCAGCAGTGCTAACAGATACTACAATGAGCAGTTCTTC
D: TRBD2; size: .; V: TRBV11-2; J: TRBJ2-7; CDR3: CASSLDGGGSNYEQYF; DNA: TGTGCCAGCAGCTTAGATGGCGGGGGGTCAAACTACGAGCAGTACTTC
D: .; size: .; V: TRBV7-9; J: TRBJ1-1; CDR3: CASSSRNGVDSEAFF; DNA: TGTGCCAGCAGCTCCAGGAACGGGGTAGACTCTGAAGCTTTCTTT
D: TRBD1; size: .; V: TRBV3-1/TRBV3-2; J: TRBJ2-6; CDR3: CASSQERTGRVSGANVLTF; DNA: TGTGCCAGCAGCCAAGAACGGACAGGTAGAGTCTCTGGGGCCAACGTCCTGACTTTC
D: TRBD1; size: .; V: TRBV7-3; J: TRBJ1-1; CDR3: CASSNQGATEAFF; DNA: TGTGCCAGCAGCAACCAGGGGGCGACTGAAGCTTTCTTT
D: TRBD2; size: once; V: TRBV30; J: TRBJ2-5; CDR3: CAWSRLAGGETQYF; DNA: TGTGCCTGGAGCAGACTAGCGGGAGGAGAGACCCAGTACTTC